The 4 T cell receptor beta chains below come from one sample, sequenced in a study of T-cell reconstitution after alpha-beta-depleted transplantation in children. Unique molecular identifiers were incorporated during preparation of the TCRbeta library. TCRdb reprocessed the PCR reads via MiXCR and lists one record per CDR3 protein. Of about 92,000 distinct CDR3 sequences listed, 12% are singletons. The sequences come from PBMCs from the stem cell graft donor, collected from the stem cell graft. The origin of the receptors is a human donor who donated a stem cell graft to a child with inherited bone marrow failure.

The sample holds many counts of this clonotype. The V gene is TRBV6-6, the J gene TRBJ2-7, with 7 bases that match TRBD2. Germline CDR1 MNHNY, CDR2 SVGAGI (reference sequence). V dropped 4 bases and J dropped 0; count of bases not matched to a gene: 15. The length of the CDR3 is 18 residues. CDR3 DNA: TGTGCCAGCAGTTTAAGCCCGGGGGGTGACAGATACTCCTACGAGCAGTACTTC. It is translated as CASSLSPGGDRYSYEQYF.

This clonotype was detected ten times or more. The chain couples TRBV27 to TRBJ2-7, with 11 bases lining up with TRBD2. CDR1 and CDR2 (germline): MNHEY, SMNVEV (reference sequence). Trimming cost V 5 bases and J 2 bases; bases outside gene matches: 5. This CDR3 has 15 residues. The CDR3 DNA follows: TGTGCCAGCAGTCCAAGACTAGCGGGGCCCTACGAGCAGTACTTC. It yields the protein CASSPRLAGPYEQYF.

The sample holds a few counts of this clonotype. The CDR3 sequence: CASSPPTGDISIGELFF. CDR3 sequence (DNA): TGTGCCAGCTCACCACCGACGGGAGATATATCCATCGGGGAGCTGTTTTTT. The rearrangement links TRBV18 to TRBJ2-2; D possibly corresponds to TRBD2 (6 bases). The CDR3 length is 17 residues. Trimming stripped 0 bases from V and 7 bases from J, with 18 bases between. Looked up from germline, CDR1 is KGHSH and CDR2 is LQKENI.

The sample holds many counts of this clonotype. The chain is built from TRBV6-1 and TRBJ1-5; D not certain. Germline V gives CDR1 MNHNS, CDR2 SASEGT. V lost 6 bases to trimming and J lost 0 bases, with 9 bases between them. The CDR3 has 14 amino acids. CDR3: CASSPDGSNQPQHF. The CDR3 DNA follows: TGTGCCAGCAGCCCGGACGGTAGCAATCAGCCCCAGCATTTT.